These 30 T cell receptor beta chains came from one sample sequenced in a study of OX40 agonist ivuxolimab in advanced cancers. The protocol was immunoSEQ multiplex PCR, while the TCRdb copy is restricted to in-frame clones and leaves out a portion. The sample yields around 100,000 clones, approximately 89% seen once. The sample here was CD4+ or CD8+ T cells sorted from blood, taken in a trial of the OX40 agonist ivuxolimab. Source of these receptors: an adult with an advanced solid tumor such as melanoma, head and neck, liver or kidney cancer.

The chain couples TRBV19 to TRBJ2-5; maybe TRBD1 (6 bases). The CDR3 spans 13 residues. The germline V gene encodes CDR1 LNHDA and CDR2 SQIVND (reference sequence). Deletions cut 10 bases from V and 9 bases from J, with 21 bases between. The CDR3 DNA reads as TGTGCCACAGGGGTTGACGGGGCGACGTCCCAGTACTTC. Residues: CATGVDGATSQYF.

V usage is TRBV6-1 and J usage is TRBJ2-5, with TRBD2 as a possible D gene (5 bases). This CDR3 contains 11 residues. Trimming shortened V by 7 bases and J by 4 bases, and 7 bases separated the two germline ends. The germline V gene encodes CDR1 MNHNS and CDR2 SASEGT. The CDR3 DNA follows: TGTGCCAGCAAGGAGGTAGAGACCCAGTACTTC. This codes for CASKEVETQYF.

This clone has more than one count but fewer than ten. The V and J genes are TRBV30 and TRBJ1-5; 8 positions match TRBD1. With 1 base clipped from V and 6 bases from J, the junction kept 8 bases outside the gene matches. The CDR3 has 15 amino acids. Germline V gene lookup returns CDR1 GTSNPN and CDR2 SVGIG (reference sequence). The CDR3 coding sequence is TGTGCCTGGAGTGGACAGGGGTACCGGGTTCAGCCCCAGCATTTT. It specifies CAWSGQGYRVQPQHF.

The chain uses TRBV6-6 and TRBJ2-4; no firm D call. The CDR3 extends over 15 amino acids. CDR1 is MNHNY, CDR2 SVGAGI, per germline (reference sequence). V dropped 0 bases and J dropped 0 bases, with 6 bases sitting between them. CDR3 amino acids: CASSYSNVAKNIQYF. The CDR3 DNA reads as TGTGCCAGCAGTTACTCGAACGTAGCCAAAAACATTCAGTACTTC.

Only one count was recorded for this clone. The V call is TRBV28, the J call TRBJ2-5; 8 nucleotides agree with TRBD1. The CDR3 sequence is 13 residues long. Germline CDR1 is MDHEN and CDR2 is SYDVKM. J gave up 5 bases and V 8 bases, and 7 bases lay outside the gene matches. The CDR3 reads CASARTGWETQYF. The CDR3 coding sequence is TGTGCCAGCGCCAGGACAGGGTGGGAGACCCAGTACTTC.

A remark on this clone: Other DNA sequences of this sample code for an identical CDR3. The chain employs TRBV27 and TRBJ2-7, with TRBD2 as a possible D gene (5 bases). V lost 6 bases and J lost 0, with 15 bases in between. The CDR3 spans 15 residues. The germline CDR1 and CDR2 sequences are MNHEY and SMNVEV (reference sequence). Written as DNA, the CDR3 is TGTGCCAGCAGAACAAAGGGAGACGGCTCCTACGAGCAGTACTTC. Its translation is CASRTKGDGSYEQYF.

This clone was observed once. The rearrangement joins TRBV5-6 to TRBJ1-1; D is unclear. The CDR3 sequence is 14 residues long. CDR1 and CDR2 from the germline V gene are SGHDT and YYEEEE. V was cut by 4 bases and J by 1 base, with 11 bases left in between. The CDR3 loop reads CASSPRGTNTEAFF. The CDR3 coding sequence is TGTGCCAGCAGCCCCCGGGGAACGAACACTGAAGCTTTCTTT. Full variable domain (outside the CDR3, taken from reference TRBV5-6 and TRBJ1-1): DAGVTQSPTHLIKTRGQQVTLRCSPKSGHDTVSWYQQALGQGPQFIFQYYEEEERQRGNFPDRFSGHQFPNYSSELNVNALLLGDSALYLCASSPRGTNTEAFFGQGTRLTVV.

V gene TRBV14 combines with J gene TRBJ2-1; D gene uncertain. The CDR3 is made up of 14 amino acids. Trimming shortened V by 0 bases and J by 9 bases, and 12 bases separated the two germline ends. Germline V gene lookup returns CDR1 SGHDN and CDR2 FVKESK. The DNA of the CDR3 is TGTGCCAGCAGCCAAGACAATCGCGCCGGTGAGCAGTTCTTC. Translation: CASSQDNRAGEQFF.

This sequence joins TRBV29-1 and TRBJ1-1; D gene ambiguous. The CDR3 contains 11 residues. V lost 2 bases and J 5 bases, leaving 6 bases between the germline ends. Germline CDR1 and CDR2: SQVTM and ANQGSEA. CDR3 loop: CSVEYRTEAFF. CDR3 sequence (DNA): TGCAGCGTTGAATATCGGACTGAAGCTTTCTTT.

J is TRBJ1-5 and V is TRBV7-2; D might be TRBD1 (6 bases). This CDR3 region has 15 residues. With 6 bases removed from V and 0 bases from J, the gap between germline ends came to 12 bases. Per germline, CDR1 SGHTA and CDR2 FQGNSA. For the CDR3, the DNA is TGTGCCAGCAGTTTTAGAGGGGGTAGCAATCAGCCCCAGCATTTT. Residues: CASSFRGGSNQPQHF.

This chain connects TRBV6-5 to TRBJ2-1; 10 positions match TRBD2. J was trimmed by 12 bases and V by 4 bases; bases with no gene match: 3. This CDR3 region has 12 residues. Germline V gene data show CDR1 as MNHEY and CDR2 as SVGAGI. DNA of the CDR3: TGTGCCAGCAGTTTGAGCGGGAGGGTGCAGTTCTTC. It codes for CASSLSGRVQFF.

The chain carries TRBV30 and TRBJ1-2; 7 nucleotides agree with TRBD1. Germline CDR1 GTSNPN, CDR2 SVGIG (reference sequence). J gave up 2 bases and V 7 bases, and 10 bases lay outside the gene matches. The length of the CDR3 is 14 residues. In DNA form, the CDR3 reads TGTGCCTCCTCCCCCGGGACAGCAAACTATGGCTACACCTTC. Residues: CASSPGTANYGYTF.

V usage is TRBV11-2 and J usage is TRBJ2-6; TRBD1 aligns across 10 bases. The V gene's germline CDR1 is SGHAT and CDR2 FQNNGV. CDR3 size: 18 residues. The trim removed 4 bases at V and 4 bases at J, leaving 10 bases unmatched. CDR3 region: CASSYSGTGAFGANVLTF. Written as DNA, the CDR3 is TGTGCCAGCAGCTATTCCGGGACAGGGGCTTTCGGGGCCAACGTCCTGACTTTC.

This rearrangement joins TRBV29-1 to TRBJ2-5; unclear D gene. The CDR3 covers 14 residues. Germline assignment: CDR1 SQVTM and CDR2 ANQGSEA. Trimming left V 2 bases short and J 0 bases short, with 10 bases between. This CDR3 reads CSVELSLYQETQYF. The CDR3 DNA is TGCAGCGTTGAATTATCACTGTACCAAGAGACCCAGTACTTC.

The rearrangement links TRBV7-8 to TRBJ2-3; D is unresolved. This CDR3 contains 15 residues. V lost 1 base and J lost 2, with 10 bases in between. Germline CDR1 reads SGHVS; CDR2 reads FQNEAQ. The CDR3 DNA reads as TGTGCCAGCAGCTTAGAGAATCTTTACACAGATACGCAGTATTTT. Amino acid sequence: CASSLENLYTDTQYF.

The chain employs TRBV10-2 and TRBJ2-3; D perhaps matches TRBD2 (5 bases). Germline assignment: CDR1 WSHSY and CDR2 SAAADI. Deletions cut 8 bases from V and 4 bases from J, with 10 bases between. CDR3 length: 12 amino acids. CDR3 sequence (DNA): TGCGCCAGCTCTCACGGGGCAGATACGCAGTATTTT. Residues: CASSHGADTQYF.

The genes are TRBV6-1 and TRBJ2-7; tentatively, D is TRBD1 (6 bases). The CDR3 is made up of 13 amino acids. Trimming stripped 6 bases from V and 2 bases from J, with 11 bases between. Germline lookup yields CDR1 MNHNS and CDR2 SASEGT. The CDR3 region is CASRLTGPYEQYF. As DNA, the CDR3 is TGTGCCAGCAGACTGACAGGACCCTACGAGCAGTACTTC.

The rearrangement uses TRBV5-1 and TRBJ2-1; D might be TRBD1 (6 bases). Germline V gene data show CDR1 as SGHRS and CDR2 as YFSETQ. Trimming stripped 2 bases from V and 6 bases from J, with 15 bases between. This CDR3 spans 15 amino acids. The CDR3 loop reads CASSFSGVSGNEQFF. The CDR3 DNA reads as TGCGCCAGCAGCTTTTCAGGGGTAAGCGGCAATGAGCAGTTCTTC.

This chain uses TRBV19 with TRBJ1-5; D ambiguous. CDR1 and CDR2 from the germline V gene are LNHDA and SQIVND (reference sequence). The length of the CDR3 is 14 residues. V was shortened by 8 bases and J by 5 bases, with 16 bases between the two germline ends. CDR3 amino acids: CASRSGDEYQPQHF. DNA for the CDR3: TGTGCCAGTCGGTCCGGGGATGAGTATCAGCCCCAGCATTTT.

The chain uses TRBV6-5 and TRBJ2-3, with 7 bases lining up with TRBD1. Looked up from germline, CDR1 is MNHEY and CDR2 is SVGAGI. The CDR3 has 13 residues. V shed 5 bases, J shed 6 bases, and the junction held 5 bases outside the gene matches. The CDR3 DNA reads as TGTGCCAGCAGTAACAGGGGACCCGATACGCAGTATTTT. It specifies CASSNRGPDTQYF.

The chain is built from TRBV30 and TRBJ2-1; TRBD2 aligns across 9 bases. After removal of 1 base from V and 7 bases from J, the junction contained 8 bases not matched to a gene. The CDR3 contains 15 residues. Germline loops: CDR1 GTSNPN, CDR2 SVGIG (reference sequence). As DNA, the CDR3 is TGTGCCTGGAGTGCGGTAGCGGGAGTCGATAATGAGCAGTTCTTC. Its protein is CAWSAVAGVDNEQFF.

The V call is TRBV5-1, the J call TRBJ1-3; no reliable D call. This CDR3 is 17 amino acids long. CDR1 is SGHRS, CDR2 YFSETQ, per germline. Trimming took off 0 bases at V and 0 bases at J, with 13 bases between the two ends. The CDR3: CASSLVQREPSGNTIYF. Here the CDR3 DNA reads TGCGCCAGCAGCTTGGTTCAACGGGAACCCTCTGGAAACACCATATATTTT.

This chain links TRBV29-1 with TRBJ2-3, with TRBD2 matching over 11 bases. The CDR3 covers 11 residues. The ends lost 4 bases at V and 9 bases at J; junction bases unmatched: 0. Germline V gene data show CDR1 as SQVTM and CDR2 as ANQGSEA. The DNA for the CDR3 is TGCAGCGTTGGGACTAGCGGGACGCAGTATTTT. Translated: CSVGTSGTQYF.

As for this clone: The conserved phenylalanine or tryptophan is not found at the CDR3 terminus, so this likely reflects a read error. It is unclear where the CDR3 begins or ends on the DNA, so no DNA is shown, and the CDR3 is as TCRdb lists it. The chain carries TRBV28 and TRBJ2-7; TRBD2 was called by the table and not checked on the DNA. The CDR3 length equals 11 residues, ends included. The germline CDR1 and CDR2 sequences are MDHEN and SYDVKM. The CDR3 reads CASSSDKIPLL.

This rearrangement joins TRBV7-3 to TRBJ1-1, with D uncertain. The germline V gene encodes CDR1 SGHTA and CDR2 FQGTGA. This CDR3 region has 15 residues. V was trimmed by 2 bases and J by 1 base, leaving 11 bases between them. The CDR3 DNA reads TGTGCCAGCAGCTTATTGGGTGGAACGAACACTGAAGCTTTCTTT. It translates to CASSLLGGTNTEAFF.

This clone appeared once. The CDR3 DNA reads TGTGCCAGCAGCTCACTAGCGGGGGGGAGGTATGAGCAGTTCTTC. Translation: CASSSLAGGRYEQFF. The chain employs TRBV5-4 and TRBJ2-1, with 13 positions matching TRBD2. The length of the CDR3 is 15 residues. Germline CDR1 SGHNT, CDR2 YYREEE (reference sequence). After removal of 3 bases from V and 8 bases from J, the junction contained 5 bases not matched to a gene.

The chain is built from TRBV2 and TRBJ2-6; D unresolved. Germline CDR1 is SNHLY and CDR2 is FYNNEI. V gave up 7 bases and J gave up 2 bases, with 15 bases separating them. This CDR3 comprises 16 residues. CDR3 coding DNA: TGTGCCAGCATTCGATCCCTATTCACTGGGGCCAACGTCCTGACTTTC. This gives the protein CASIRSLFTGANVLTF.

The V call is TRBV7-8, the J call TRBJ2-7, with TRBD1 identical over 10 bases. There are 15 residues in the CDR3. With 4 bases clipped from V and 1 base from J, the junction kept 4 bases outside the gene matches. Germline V gene sequence: CDR1 SGHVS, CDR2 FQNEAQ. The CDR3 coding sequence is TGTGCCAGCAGCTCTCAGGGACAGGGGTCCTACGAGCAGTACTTC. Amino acid sequence: CASSSQGQGSYEQYF. The full variable domain, rest sourced from reference TRBV7-8 and TRBJ2-7, is GAGVSQSPRYKVAKRGQDVALRCDPISGHVSLFWYQQALGQGPEFLTYFQNEAQLDKSGLPSDRFFAERPEGSVSTLKIQRTQQEDSAVYLCASSSQGQGSYEQYFGPGTRLTVT.

The chain recombines TRBV2 with TRBJ2-1, with 9 bases identical to TRBD2. CDR3 length: 14 residues. The V gene end was trimmed by 5 bases and the J gene end by 10 bases; junction bases not matched to a gene: 9. The germline CDR1 and CDR2 sequences are SNHLY and FYNNEI. The CDR3 is CASSNRGLANEQFF. The CDR3 nucleotides read TGTGCCAGCAGTAACAGGGGACTAGCAAACGAGCAGTTCTTC.

The chain is built from TRBV6-1 and TRBJ2-7; D uncertain. The V gene lost 3 bases and the J gene lost 0 bases, with 9 bases spanning the gap. Germline assignment: CDR1 MNHNS and CDR2 SASEGT. The CDR3 spans 14 residues. The CDR3 DNA sequence: TGTGCCAGCAGTGAGACGGTGAGCTCCTACGAGCAGTACTTC. Translation gives CASSETVSSYEQYF.